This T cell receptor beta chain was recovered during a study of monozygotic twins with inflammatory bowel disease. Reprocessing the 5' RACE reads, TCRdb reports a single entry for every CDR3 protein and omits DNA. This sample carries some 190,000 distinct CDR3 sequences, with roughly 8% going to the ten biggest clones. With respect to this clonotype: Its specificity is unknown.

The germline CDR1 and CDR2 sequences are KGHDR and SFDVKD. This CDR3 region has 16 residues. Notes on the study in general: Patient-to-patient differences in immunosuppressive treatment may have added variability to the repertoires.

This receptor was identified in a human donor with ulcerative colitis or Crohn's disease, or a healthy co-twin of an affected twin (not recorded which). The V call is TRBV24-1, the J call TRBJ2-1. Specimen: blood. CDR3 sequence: CATSDLLPGCWNEQFF.